The text below deals with one T cell receptor beta chain. Its antigen is not known. Assay used: immunoSEQ multiplex PCR; TCRdb lists only in-frame clones, some missing. The sample consists of over a million clones, 65% to 75% of them appearing once. Germline CDR1 is MNHEY and CDR2 is SMNVEV (reference sequence). The length of the CDR3 is 14 residues. The ends were cut back, 6 bases at V and 1 base at J, with 13 bases in the middle. This record comes from a study of shared clonotypes between healthy human individuals. Findings and limits, study-wide: Clonotype sharing among the donors was expected to vary with sequencing depth.

Only Caucasian adults living in Nashville, Tennessee made up the donor group. The sample consisted of memory CD4+ T cells sorted from blood. The sample's subset: CD45RA-negative fraction. This clonotype was obtained from a man aged 18 to 29 in good health. The chain links TRBV27 to TRBJ2-7, with D perhaps TRBD1 or TRBD2 (5 bases each). The CDR3 DNA follows: TGTGCCAGCAGCCGCCCGGGACGGTCCTACGAGCAGTACTTC. Translating it yields CASSRPGRSYEQYF.